The source of this T cell receptor beta chain is a study of early T cells in non-severe SARS-CoV-2 infection. Whole-study context: Bulk RNA taken from unsorted whole blood was sequenced, leaving chains unpaired.

Germline CDR1 reads SEHNR; CDR2 reads FQNEAQ (reference sequence). This CDR3 has 17 amino acids. Unmatched junction bases numbered 9, after V lost 2 bases and J lost 4 bases. TCRdb ran MiXCR on the 5' RACE reads and lists one entry per CDR3 protein. Of 85,000 to 100,000 distinct CDR3 sequences listed, roughly 17% are singletons. The specimen sequenced was whole blood. The chain links TRBV7-9 to TRBJ2-1, with 9 bases aligning to TRBD2. The sequence was collected from an adult who was a healthcare worker with PCR-confirmed SARS-CoV-2 infection or an uninfected control (not recorded which). CDR3 in amino acids: CASSLPLAGIEYNEQFF. In DNA, the CDR3 is TGTGCCAGCAGCTTACCCCTAGCGGGGATCGAGTACAATGAGCAGTTCTTC.